This note documents a single T cell receptor (beta chain) sequence. These data originate in a study of blood T cell repertoires in COVID-19. Study details: In each case, the material was cDNA or gDNA derived from T cells, B-cell-depleted T cells, or PBMCs.

Here immunoSEQ multiplex PCR was the method, and the copy in TCRdb shows in-frame clones only, minus some. The sample includes 150,000 or so clones, roughly 80% seen only once; the top ten take around 6%. The CDR3 has 16 amino acids. Germline loops: CDR1 SGDLS, CDR2 YYNGEE. Trimming stripped 0 bases from V and 4 bases from J, with 13 bases between. The origin of this receptor is a woman aged 40 to 49 with acute COVID-19. The sample consisted of PBMCs or T cells enriched from blood (not recorded which). This chain links TRBV9 with TRBJ2-2; tentative D call: TRBD2 (6 bases). This CDR3 is CASSVAEGGLTGELFF. CDR3 DNA: TGTGCCAGCAGCGTAGCTGAGGGAGGTCTCACCGGGGAGCTGTTTTTT.